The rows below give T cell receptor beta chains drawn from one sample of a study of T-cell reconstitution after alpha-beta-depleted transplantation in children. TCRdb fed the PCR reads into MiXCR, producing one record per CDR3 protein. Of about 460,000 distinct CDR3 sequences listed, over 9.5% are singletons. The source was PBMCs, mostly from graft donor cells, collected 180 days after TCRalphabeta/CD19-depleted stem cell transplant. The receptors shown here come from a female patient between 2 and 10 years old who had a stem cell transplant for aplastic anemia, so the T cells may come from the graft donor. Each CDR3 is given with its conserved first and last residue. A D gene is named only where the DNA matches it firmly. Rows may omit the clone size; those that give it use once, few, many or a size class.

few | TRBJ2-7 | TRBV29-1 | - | CSVVAREQYF | TGCAGCGTTGTCGCGCGAGAGCAGTACTTC
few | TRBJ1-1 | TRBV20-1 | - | CSATKPGLNTEAFF | TGCAGTGCCACCAAGCCGGGGCTGAACACTGAAGCTTTCTTT
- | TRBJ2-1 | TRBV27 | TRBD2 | CASSLFVWAGGEQFF | TGTGCCAGCAGTTTATTCGTCTGGGCGGGGGGTGAGCAGTTCTTC
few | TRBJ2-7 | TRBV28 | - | CASNLRGAEIYEQYF | TGTGCCAGCAACCTCAGGGGGGCAGAAATCTACGAGCAGTACTTC
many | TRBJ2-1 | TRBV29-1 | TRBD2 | CSVGLAGGAYNEQFF | TGCAGCGTCGGACTAGCGGGGGGAGCCTACAATGAGCAGTTCTTC
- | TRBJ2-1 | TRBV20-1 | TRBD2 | CSARDGRFYNEQFF | TGCAGTGCTAGAGACGGGAGGTTCTACAATGAGCAGTTCTTC
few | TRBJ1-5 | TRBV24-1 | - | CATSDSQGHTVNQPQHF | TGTGCCACCAGTGATTCCCAGGGGCACACGGTGAATCAGCCCCAGCATTTT
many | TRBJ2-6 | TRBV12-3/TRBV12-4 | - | CASSLWSFGANVLTF | TGTGCCAGCAGTCTTTGGAGTTTTGGGGCCAACGTCCTGACTTTC
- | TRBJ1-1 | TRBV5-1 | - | CASSSSVNTEAFF | TGCGCCAGCAGCTCCAGCGTCAACACTGAAGCTTTCTTT
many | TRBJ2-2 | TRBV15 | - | CATRADWRTTGELFF | TGTGCCACCAGGGCAGACTGGCGAACCACCGGGGAGCTGTTTTTT